What follows are 12 T cell receptor beta chains derived from one specimen sequenced in a study of T cell clonotyping in hematopoietic cell transplantation. The repertoire was sequenced with immunoSEQ multiplex PCR; TCRdb's copy has only in-frame clones and lacks some. In the table there are 17,000 or so clones, roughly 70% of which are singletons. The sample consisted of peripheral blood mononuclear cells. Receptors were obtained from a woman aged 60-70 years in good health. Some clones in this sample may be carry-over from other donors' samples.

This chain connects TRBV30 to TRBJ1-1; 7 bases align to TRBD1. The CDR3 is made up of 12 amino acids. Per germline, CDR1 GTSNPN and CDR2 SVGIG (reference sequence). V shed 3 bases, J shed 5 bases, and the junction held 3 bases outside the gene matches. The CDR3 DNA reads TGTGCCTGGAGCAGACAGGGAACTGAAGCTTTCTTT. Translated, it gives CAWSRQGTEAFF.

The V gene is TRBV5-1, the J gene TRBJ2-2, with 7 bases aligning to TRBD2. In germline, CDR1 is SGHRS, CDR2 YFSETQ. Trimming removed 0 bases from V and 2 bases from J; junction bases left unmatched: 7. The CDR3 sequence is 17 residues long. In nucleotides, the CDR3 is TGCGCCAGCAGCTTGGGCGGGAGCGACCTTAACACCGGGGAGCTGTTTTTT. As protein: CASSLGGSDLNTGELFF.

V and J are TRBV19 and TRBJ2-3, with 9 bases matching TRBD2. After removal of 9 bases from V and 0 bases from J, the junction contained 4 bases not matched to a gene. This CDR3 contains 14 residues. CDR1 LNHDA and CDR2 SQIVND come from the germline V gene (reference sequence). CDR3 DNA sequence: TGTGCCAGCCAGACTAGCGGTAGCACAGATACGCAGTATTTT. Its translation: CASQTSGSTDTQYF.

V gene TRBV6-1 combines with J gene TRBJ1-6, with 8 bases aligning to TRBD1. After removal of 6 bases from V and 9 bases from J, the junction contained 7 bases not matched to a gene. The germline V gene encodes CDR1 MNHNS and CDR2 SASEGT. The CDR3 extends over 14 amino acids. The CDR3 DNA is TGTGCCAGCAGGGATACAGGGGGGGGTTCACCCCTCCACTTT. This translates into CASRDTGGGSPLHF.

There are a few counts of this clone. V usage is TRBV9 and J usage is TRBJ2-3, with a weak D call TRBD2 (5 bases). V was trimmed by 4 bases and J by 5 bases, leaving 14 bases between them. Looked up from germline, CDR1 is SGDLS and CDR2 is YYNGEE. The CDR3 is 14 amino acids. The CDR3 DNA sequence: TGTGCCAGCAGCCCCTGGGAGCGCGGAGATACGCAGTATTTT. This encodes CASSPWERGDTQYF.

The chain employs TRBV14 and TRBJ1-6; D unresolved. This CDR3 is built from 14 residues. CDR1 is SGHDN and CDR2 is FVKESK in the germline V gene. V lost 3 bases and J 7 bases, leaving 10 bases between the germline ends. The CDR3 loop is CASSQGVGNSPLHF. DNA of the CDR3: TGTGCCAGCAGCCAGGGAGTCGGCAATTCACCCCTCCACTTT.

This clone was seen a few times. V usage is TRBV5-1 and J usage is TRBJ2-7; 10 bases line up with TRBD2. Germline V gene data show CDR1 as SGHRS and CDR2 as YFSETQ. Trimming removed 4 bases from V and 3 bases from J; junction bases left unmatched: 4. This CDR3 has 14 residues. The CDR3 reads CASSPGTSDYEQYF. The CDR3 bases are TGCGCCAGCAGCCCCGGGACTAGCGACTACGAGCAGTACTTC. Combining the CDR3 with reference TRBV5-1 and TRBJ2-7 gives the whole variable domain KAGVTQTPRYLIKTRGQQVTLSCSPISGHRSVSWYQQTPGQGLQFLFEYFSETQRNKGNFPGRFSGRQFSNSRSEMNVSTLELGDSALYLCASSPGTSDYEQYFGPGTRLTVT.

The chain uses TRBV11-2 and TRBJ1-1; 8 positions agree with TRBD1. This CDR3 spans 15 amino acids. CDR1 SGHAT and CDR2 FQNNGV come from the germline V gene. The trim removed 1 base at V and 4 bases at J, leaving 5 bases unmatched. The CDR3, as DNA: TGTGCCAGCAGCTTAGGACAGACAGGGGCCACTGAAGCTTTCTTT. It encodes CASSLGQTGATEAFF.

The chain's CDR3 is CSVVRTYNEQFF. The CDR3 region has the DNA TGCAGCGTTGTTCGGACATACAATGAGCAGTTCTTC. V gene TRBV29-1 combines with J gene TRBJ2-1; D possibly corresponds to TRBD1 (5 bases). The CDR3 is made up of 12 amino acids. In germline, CDR1 is SQVTM, CDR2 ANQGSEA. The ends were cut back, 4 bases at V and 4 bases at J, with 8 bases in the middle.

This chain uses TRBV30 with TRBJ2-6; D possibly corresponds to TRBD1 (5 bases). Trimming stripped 4 bases from V and 5 bases from J, with 12 bases between. There are 14 residues in the CDR3. Germline V lookup: CDR1 GTSNPN, CDR2 SVGIG (reference sequence). CDR3 amino acids: CAWNTGVRANVLTF. The CDR3 DNA reads TGTGCCTGGAATACAGGAGTAAGGGCCAACGTCCTGACTTTC.

The chain recombines TRBV28 with TRBJ1-3; no clear D. The V end was cut by 5 bases, the J end by 0 bases, with 14 bases between. This CDR3 is 16 amino acids long. Germline CDR1 and CDR2: MDHEN and SYDVKM. CDR3 DNA: TGTGCCAGCAGTCTAAGGGATCGGCCCTCTGGAAACACCATATATTTT. Protein product: CASSLRDRPSGNTIYF.

In this sample, this clone turned up a few times. The chain joins TRBV7-9 to TRBJ1-5; 9 positions match TRBD1. The CDR3 runs to 15 residues. Trimming took 5 bases from V and 7 from J; bases not matched to a gene: 9. Germline-derived CDR1 and CDR2 are SEHNR and FQNEAQ (reference sequence). This CDR3 reads CASSQGGTGTQPQHF. In DNA form, the CDR3 reads TGTGCCAGCAGCCAGGGCGGGACAGGGACCCAGCCCCAGCATTTT.